This entry concerns a single T cell receptor (beta chain). The data were obtained in a study of T cells in Graves' hyperthyroidism and ophthalmopathy. Study in general: Pretreatment peripheral blood was obtained at initial diagnosis.

This CDR3 has 13 residues. Germline values: CDR1 SQVTM, CDR2 ANQGSEA. Deletions cut 1 base from V and 7 bases from J, with 11 bases between. TCR beta CDR3 regions were amplified from RNA transcripts. HTBI primers were the set used in a first-round RT-PCR of the TCR CDR3. A single record per CDR3 protein comes from TCRdb applying MiXCR to the multiplex PCR reads. Among 300,000 to 450,000 distinct CDR3 sequences listed, approximately 15% were seen once. Patients were aged 18 to 65, had disease duration under 2 months, and had newly diagnosed hyperthyroidism. Exclusion criteria comprised uncontrolled infection, other autoimmune disease, pregnancy or lactation. The diagnostic basis comprised clinical symptoms, serum thyroxine and TRAb, thyroid ultrasound and orbital computed tomography.

Sequencing was performed on blood. This chain uses TRBV29-1 with TRBJ2-1; D remains unclear. The source is a woman in her sixties or seventies with Graves' hyperthyroidism. CDR3 residues: CSVEGVAQNEQFF. Here the CDR3 DNA reads TGCAGCGTTGAAGGGGTCGCCCAGAATGAGCAGTTCTTC.